What follows is one T cell receptor (beta chain) and its context. Study processing details: Scientists estimated how many nucleated cells there were by amplifying reference gene primers. Here immunoSEQ multiplex PCR was the method, and the copy in TCRdb shows in-frame clones only, minus some. V and J calls and clone size are those listed in that table; D and trimming were worked out from the DNA. The sample lists about 160,000 clones; around nine tenths were seen once. This sample stems from a study of blood T cell repertoires in COVID-19. About the study: Nucleic acid was either cDNA or gDNA, and it came from T cells, B-cell-depleted T cells, or PBMCs.

The ends lost 3 bases at V and 5 bases at J; junction bases unmatched: 8. CDR1 SGHRS and CDR2 YFSETQ come from the germline V gene. The CDR3 length is 14 residues. The chain is built from TRBV5-1 and TRBJ2-7; 7 nucleotides agree with TRBD1. Sample: peripheral blood. This receptor was obtained from a man between 60 and 75 years old with active or convalescent COVID-19. The CDR3 is CASSSMTGRDEQYF. The CDR3 DNA is TGCGCCAGCAGCTCCATGACAGGGCGCGACGAGCAGTACTTC.